This TCR beta chain originates from a study of T cells after somatic rescue of genetic block. Trimming took 6 bases from V and 2 from J, leaving 17 bases between them. Germline V CDR1 and CDR2: LGHNA, YNFKEQ. The CDR3 is 15 amino acids. Data came from immunoSEQ multiplex PCR; TCRdb stores just in-frame clones and leaves some out. Found here are about 11,000 clones, 74% of them singletons; the top ten hold under 25%. Material: peripheral blood mononuclear cells (PBMCs). The chain links TRBV4-2 to TRBJ2-7, with a possible D match to TRBD2 (5 bases). The sequence was obtained from a boy between 10 and 17 years old. CDR3 bases: TGTGCCAGCAGTCCAAGCCCCAGCGGTGCCTACGAGCAGTACTTC. Translated: CASSPSPSGAYEQYF.